The source of this T cell receptor beta chain is a study of cytomegalovirus exposure and HLA in healthy donors. Overall study: Around 76% of several hundred genotyped donors fell in the Caucasian-associated ancestry cluster. Study-level points and caveats: The authors later found HLA-associated TCR beta chains more clonally expanded than equally common others.

60 Vbeta and 13 Jbeta primers were used in PCR. Some clones are missing from TCRdb's copy, which holds only in-frame ones; the method was immunoSEQ multiplex PCR. The sample has about 80,000 clones, over 75% seen once. Looked up from germline, CDR1 is LGHNT and CDR2 is FRNRAP. CDR3 length equals 14 residues. This clone showed up just once. Its specificity is unknown. Sequences were obtained from PBMCs. V usage is TRBV12-5 and J usage is TRBJ2-5; 7 bases are shared with TRBD1. The end of the DNA is better explained by TRBJ2-7, so the J call may be wrong. The origin of this receptor is a man aged 50 to 60 in good health and CMV-seronegative. The CDR3 sequence: CASAATGTAYEQYF. The CDR3 region has the DNA TGTGCTAGTGCTGCGACAGGGACGGCCTACGAGCAGTACTTC.